This is a list of T cell receptor beta chains from one sample in a study of blood T cell repertoires in COVID-19. This table comes from immunoSEQ multiplex PCR, and its TCRdb copy is limited to in-frame clones, with some not included. The table lists 300,000 to 450,000 clones, 85% of them singletons. The sample consisted of peripheral blood. These TCRs come from a woman between 18 and 29 years old with acute or convalescent COVID-19. CDR3s include the opening cysteine and the closing phenylalanine or tryptophan. The D gene is left open where the match is weak. Clone sizes are given selectively: once, few, many, or a class where the clone is expanded.

CASGGQAYQETQYF | TGTGCCAGCGGGGGACAGGCCTACCAAGAGACCCAGTACTTC | TRBD1 | 14 | TRBJ2-5 | NA | TRBV6-5
CASSTDREWEANTEAFF | TGCGCCAGCAGCACGGACAGGGAATGGGAGGCGAACACTGAAGCTTTCTTT | TRBD1 | 17 | TRBJ1-1 | NA | TRBV5-1
CASSQVPSGSYEQYF | TGTGCCAGCAGCCAAGTTCCTAGCGGGAGCTACGAGCAGTACTTC | TRBD2 | 15 | TRBJ2-7 | NA | TRBV4-2
CASRPAGGDGYTF | TGTGCCAGCAGGCCGGCGGGCGGGGATGGCTACACCTTC | NA | 13 | TRBJ1-2 | NA | TRBV27
CASSGLAVDTQYF | TGTGCCAGCAGCGGACTAGCGGTAGATACGCAGTATTTT | TRBD2 | 13 | TRBJ2-3 | NA | TRBV7-9
CASSPPVGLAGNEQFF | TGTGCCAGCAGCCCCCCCGTCGGACTAGCGGGTAATGAGCAGTTCTTC | TRBD2 | 16 | TRBJ2-1 | NA | TRBV7-9
CASSPEGGTQYF | TGTGCCAGCAGCCCGGAGGGTGGGACGCAGTATTTT | NA | 12 | TRBJ2-3 | NA | TRBV6-6
CASGRGSRDLSYEQYF | TGCGCCAGCGGACGAGGAAGCAGGGATCTCTCCTACGAGCAGTACTTC | NA | 16 | TRBJ2-7 | NA | TRBV5-1
CASTLKTGITDTQYF | TGTGCCAGCACCTTAAAGACAGGAATCACAGATACGCAGTATTTT | NA | 15 | TRBJ2-3 | NA | TRBV27
CASSASGTGFNYGYTF | TGTGCCAGCAGCGCCTCCGGGACAGGCTTCAACTATGGCTACACCTTC | TRBD1 | 16 | TRBJ1-2 | NA | TRBV9
CASSLGLNTEAFF | TGCGCCAGCAGCTTGGGTCTAAACACTGAAGCTTTCTTT | NA | 13 | TRBJ1-1 | NA | TRBV5-1
CASGQGATEAFF | TGTGCCAGCGGACAGGGGGCCACTGAAGCTTTCTTT | TRBD1 | 12 | TRBJ1-1 | NA | TRBV2
CASSVQGANTEAFF | TGTGCCAGCAGCGTACAGGGGGCGAACACTGAAGCTTTCTTT | TRBD1 | 14 | TRBJ1-1 | NA | TRBV9
CASSQATGGSDGYTF | TGTGCCAGCTCACAAGCAACAGGGGGCTCGGATGGCTACACCTTC | TRBD1 | 15 | TRBJ1-2 | NA | TRBV18
CSADPGTGGGYGYTF | TGCAGCGCTGATCCCGGGACAGGGGGCGGCTATGGCTACACCTTC | TRBD1 | 15 | TRBJ1-2 | NA | TRBV29-1
CASSILAGTAGELFF | TGTGCCAGTAGTATCTTAGCGGGGACCGCCGGGGAGCTGTTTTTT | TRBD2 | 15 | TRBJ2-2 | NA | TRBV19
CASSPGTRSSTDTQYF | TGTGCCAGCAGCCCCGGGACTAGAAGTAGCACAGATACGCAGTATTTT | TRBD2 | 16 | TRBJ2-3 | once | TRBV11-3
CASSQAERGREETQYF | TGTGCCAGCAGCCAAGCCGAGCGGGGGAGAGAAGAGACCCAGTACTTC | TRBD2 | 16 | TRBJ2-5 | NA | TRBV3-1/TRBV3-2
CASSLTRGSGEFF | TGTGCCAGCAGTTTGACCAGGGGTTCTGGGGAGTTCTTC | NA | 13 | TRBJ2-1 | NA | TRBV28
CASSPKAGSSTDTQYF | TGTGCCAGCAGCCCGAAGGCGGGTTCTAGCACAGATACGCAGTATTTT | NA | 16 | TRBJ2-3 | once | TRBV7-9
CATRRAGGTDTQYF | TGTGCCACCAGGCGAGCGGGGGGCACAGATACGCAGTATTTT | TRBD2 | 14 | TRBJ2-3 | NA | TRBV24-1
CASSPRQDRGYEQYF | TGTGCCAGCAGCCCTCGGCAGGACCGGGGCTACGAGCAGTACTTC | NA | 15 | TRBJ2-7 | once | TRBV27
CASFRGGTYQETQYF | TGCGCCAGCTTTCGGGGAGGGACCTACCAAGAGACCCAGTACTTC | TRBD2 | 15 | TRBJ2-5 | NA | TRBV5-1
CASRRTDEKLFF | TGTGCCAGCAGGAGGACTGATGAAAAACTGTTTTTT | NA | 12 | TRBJ1-4 | few | TRBV6-4
CASSLNGGASPYEQYF | TGTGCCAGCAGCTTAAATGGGGGCGCTTCCCCCTACGAGCAGTACTTC | NA | 16 | TRBJ2-7 | NA | TRBV7-3
CASSQDLLYGYTF | TGTGCCAGCAGTCAGGATCTACTCTATGGCTACACCTTC | NA | 13 | TRBJ1-2 | NA | TRBV6-5
CASSMGTASYGYTF | TGTGCCAGTAGTATGGGGACAGCTTCTTATGGCTACACCTTC | TRBD1 | 14 | TRBJ1-2 | few | TRBV19
CASSPADSSNYGYTF | TGTGCCAGTAGTCCAGCGGACAGTTCTAACTATGGCTACACCTTC | NA | 15 | TRBJ1-2 | once | TRBV19
CASMVGSGNIQYF | TGTGCCAGCATGGTAGGTTCAGGGAACATTCAGTACTTC | NA | 13 | TRBJ2-4 | NA | TRBV6-5
CASSESGGVEETQYF | TGTGCCAGCTCGGAGAGCGGGGGCGTCGAAGAGACCCAGTACTTC | TRBD2 | 15 | TRBJ2-5 | NA | TRBV9
CAISESAGDSYNEQFF | TGTGCCATCAGTGAGTCGGCGGGGGACTCCTACAATGAGCAGTTCTTC | TRBD2 | 16 | TRBJ2-1 | NA | TRBV10-3
CASSPLPGGAEAFF | TGCGCCAGCTCCCCACTTCCCGGGGGTGCTGAAGCTTTCTTT | NA | 14 | TRBJ1-1 | NA | TRBV5-1
CASSRVPNTEAFF | TGTGCCAGCAGTCGCGTTCCGAACACTGAAGCTTTCTTT | NA | 13 | TRBJ1-1 | few | TRBV7-9
CATSRDGGGISNQPQHF | TGTGCCACCAGCAGAGATGGGGGGGGGATAAGCAATCAGCCCCAGCATTTT | NA | 17 | TRBJ1-5 | NA | TRBV15
CASSVGAGGYSYEQYF | TGTGCCAGCAGCGTAGGGGCAGGGGGCTACTCCTACGAGCAGTACTTC | TRBD1 | 16 | TRBJ2-7 | NA | TRBV9
CAISESRTGSNQPQHF | TGTGCCATCAGTGAGTCGCGGACGGGGAGCAATCAGCCCCAGCATTTT | NA | 16 | TRBJ1-5 | NA | TRBV10-3
CASARADFLESPLHF | TGCGCCAGCGCGCGCGCGGACTTCCTGGAATCACCCCTCCACTTT | NA | 15 | TRBJ1-6 | NA | TRBV5-1
CAVKRTYNSPLHF | TGTGCGGTCAAGCGGACGTATAATTCACCCCTCCACTTT | NA | 13 | TRBJ1-6 | NA | TRBV2
CATSDSYSGTGVVGANVLTF | TGTGCCACCAGTGATTCGTACTCCGGGACAGGAGTTGTTGGGGCCAACGTCCTGACTTTC | TRBD1 | 20 | TRBJ2-6 | few | TRBV24-1
CASSPLLGAPAGELFF | TGTGCCAGCAGCCCGCTTCTCGGTGCACCCGCCGGGGAGCTGTTTTTT | NA | 16 | TRBJ2-2 | NA | TRBV3-1/TRBV3-2
CASSLFLSNTGELFF | TGTGCCAGCAGCTTATTTCTCTCGAACACCGGGGAGCTGTTTTTT | NA | 15 | TRBJ2-2 | NA | TRBV11-2
CASSLVSGGETQYF | TGTGCCAGCAGCTTGGTTTCCGGGGGAGAGACCCAGTACTTC | NA | 14 | TRBJ2-5 | NA | TRBV5-6
CASSQLYGTGTDTEAFF | TGTGCCAGCAGCCAACTTTATGGGACAGGGACGGACACTGAAGCTTTCTTT | TRBD1 | 17 | TRBJ1-1 | NA | TRBV3-1/TRBV3-2